This T cell receptor (beta chain) was found in a study of blood T cells in healthy people across ages. A second PCR, run for 7 to 11 cycles, used a sample-barcoded 5' primer plus a J-beta primer mix. The template-switch adaptor, which had 12 random nucleotides, put a tag on each cDNA molecule. TCRdb reanalysed the 5' RACE reads using MiXCR and keeps one entry per CDR3 protein. The data hold fewer than 800,000 distinct CDR3 sequences, with approximately 30% observed a single time. Findings of the study overall: Estimates of diversity drawn from one million T cells were considered underestimates.

Details on this clonotype: No antigen is known for it.

The CDR3 length is 16 residues. Germline CDR1 reads KGHDR; CDR2 reads SFDVKD. Trimming stripped 4 bases from V and 0 bases from J, with 12 bases between. This TCR derives from a woman older than 75 in good health. Sequenced material: blood. The chain uses TRBV24-1 and TRBJ1-5; TRBD1 is a possible D gene (6 bases). CDR3 in amino acids: CATSDPGAGSNQPQHF. As DNA, the CDR3 is TGTGCCACCAGTGACCCGGGGGCGGGTAGCAATCAGCCCCAGCATTTT.